The 13 T cell receptor beta chains below were found in one sample sequenced in a study of post-analysis software for immune sequencing data. Notes on the study in general: Elevated frequency relative to controls characterized 4 or 5 TRBV segments in patients, TRBV5-6, TRBV5-1 and TRBV20-1 among them.

These receptors lack a known antigen. Unique molecular identifiers had been added to the TCR beta cDNA libraries. TCRdb re-analysed the PCR reads in MiXCR, keeping a single row per CDR3 protein. The repertoire holds 350,000 to 450,000 distinct CDR3 sequences, with 39% as singletons. The sequenced sample was blood. The receptors were sampled from a girl aged 2-9 years with multiple sclerosis.

This sequence joins TRBV29-1 and TRBJ2-7, with 11 bases fitting TRBD2. CDR1 is SQVTM, CDR2 ANQGSEA, per germline. Trimming at V came to 3 bases and at J to 0 bases, leaving 4 bases not matched to a gene. The CDR3 contains 15 residues. The CDR3 nucleotides read TGCAGCGTTGAGCTCCTAGCGGGGGGCTCCTACGAGCAGTACTTC. Its translation: CSVELLAGGSYEQYF.

The rearrangement joins TRBV10-3 to TRBJ2-1; tentative D call: TRBD1 (6 bases). V was clipped by 4 bases and J by 5 bases, with 15 bases between them. Germline assignment: CDR1 ENHRY and CDR2 SYGVKD. The CDR3 covers 15 residues. The CDR3 region is CAISANREVNNEQFF. The CDR3 nucleotides are TGTGCCATCAGTGCAAACAGGGAAGTCAACAATGAGCAGTTCTTC.

The chain recombines TRBV4-1 with TRBJ1-2; a weak D match, TRBD1 (5 bases). V lost 0 bases and J lost 5, with 10 bases in between. In germline, CDR1 is MGHRA, CDR2 YSYEKL. CDR3 length: 14 residues. The CDR3 DNA sequence: TGCGCCAGCAGCCAAGATGAGGGGTCATATGGCTACACCTTC. Translation: CASSQDEGSYGYTF.

The V gene is TRBV6-2 or TRBV6-3, the J gene TRBJ2-5; 10 bases are a match to TRBD1. The CDR3 is made up of 15 amino acids. Germline V CDR1 and CDR2: MNHEY, SVGEGT. The V segment lost 3 bases and the J segment 4 bases; nucleotides outside the gene matches: 5. Here the CDR3 reads CASSYWDRGRETQYF. The CDR3 nucleotides are TGTGCCAGCAGTTATTGGGACAGGGGTCGAGAGACCCAGTACTTC.

The chain is built from TRBV20-1 and TRBJ2-1; 10 positions match TRBD2. Trimming at V came to 0 bases and at J to 0 bases, leaving 2 bases not matched to a gene. Germline V gives CDR1 DFQATT, CDR2 SNEGSKA (reference sequence). The CDR3 is 16 amino acids. CDR3 sequence reads: CSARDPSGGSYNEQFF. Here the CDR3 DNA reads TGCAGTGCTAGAGATCCTAGCGGGGGCTCCTACAATGAGCAGTTCTTC.

This clonotype was picked up a small number of times. The CDR3 bases are TGTGCCAGCAGCTCACCCAGGGGCAGGGGCGGTGGTGAGCAGTTCTTC. Its translation is CASSSPRGRGGGEQFF. The chain couples TRBV11-2 to TRBJ2-1, with D perhaps matching TRBD1 (6 bases). The germline V and J ends were trimmed by 4 bases and 9 bases, with 22 bases remaining between them. The germline V gene has CDR1 SGHAT and CDR2 FQNNGV. The CDR3 is made up of 16 amino acids.

The chain joins TRBV7-3 to TRBJ2-5; possibly TRBD2 for D (7 bases). The CDR3 contains 14 residues. Germline-derived CDR1 and CDR2 are SGHTA and FQGTGA. V was clipped by 5 bases and J by 4 bases, with 14 bases between them. CDR3 loop: CASSIQGGRETQYF. The CDR3, as DNA: TGTGCCAGCAGCATACAGGGAGGGAGAGAGACCCAGTACTTC.

This chain uses TRBV20-1 with TRBJ1-1, with D possibly being TRBD1 (5 bases). The CDR3 has 13 residues. In germline, CDR1 is DFQATT, CDR2 SNEGSKA (reference sequence). The V end was cut by 5 bases, the J end by 12 bases, with 22 bases between. The CDR3 here is CSADTGSAGRTFF. The DNA for the CDR3 is TGCAGTGCTGATACGGGTTCGGCAGGGAGGACTTTCTTT.

Only a few counts were recorded for this clonotype. V is TRBV20-1 and J is TRBJ2-4; D is undetermined. In germline, CDR1 is DFQATT, CDR2 SNEGSKA (reference sequence). This CDR3 contains 13 residues. Trimming stripped 1 base from V and 6 bases from J, with 10 bases between. The CDR3 sequence is CSARGPGTNIQYF. The CDR3 bases are TGCAGTGCTAGAGGGCCAGGAACAAACATTCAGTACTTC.

The rearrangement joins TRBV5-1 to TRBJ2-1; 8 bases are a match to TRBD1. CDR1 and CDR2 (germline): SGHRS, YFSETQ. This CDR3 has 15 amino acids. Trimming at V came to 1 base and at J to 3 bases, leaving 3 bases not matched to a gene. The CDR3: CASSLSGGLYNEQFF. The CDR3 bases are TGCGCCAGCAGCTTGTCAGGGGGCCTCTACAATGAGCAGTTCTTC.

This clonotype was detected only a few times. This chain joins TRBV4-3 and TRBJ2-1, with D unclear. In germline, CDR1 is LGHNA, CDR2 YSLEER. The CDR3 consists of 14 residues. V lost 1 base and J 9 bases, leaving 13 bases between the germline ends. CDR3 region: CASSQAQVAPEQFF. The CDR3 DNA is TGCGCCAGCAGCCAAGCCCAGGTAGCCCCTGAGCAGTTCTTC.

In this sample, this clonotype turned up a few times. The chain links TRBV5-1 to TRBJ1-6, with 8 bases aligning to TRBD1. The CDR3 has 14 amino acids. Trimming cost V 4 bases and J 8 bases; bases outside gene matches: 5. CDR1 and CDR2 (germline): SGHRS, YFSETQ. The CDR3 sequence is CASSMDREYSPLHF. The DNA of the CDR3 is TGCGCCAGCAGCATGGACAGGGAATATTCACCCCTCCACTTT.

The genes are TRBV7-9 and TRBJ1-1; 8 bases line up with TRBD1. Trimming removed 3 bases from V and 3 bases from J; junction bases left unmatched: 6. This CDR3 has 15 residues. Germline loops: CDR1 SEHNR, CDR2 FQNEAQ (reference sequence). CDR3 sequence reads: CASSFDRGGDTEAFF. Written as DNA, the CDR3 is TGTGCCAGCAGCTTCGACAGGGGAGGGGACACTGAAGCTTTCTTT.